This T cell receptor (beta chain) was sequenced in a study of shared clonotypes between healthy human individuals. Study-wide results and caveats: Generally, estimated richness proved larger in naive subsets than it did in memory subsets.

This CDR3 spans 16 amino acids. From germline, CDR1 is MDHEN and CDR2 SYDVKM. V gave up 2 bases and J gave up 1 base, with 14 bases separating them. This clone was counted many times. Its specificity is unknown. The method was immunoSEQ multiplex PCR; TCRdb's version includes in-frame clones alone and lacks a portion of them. The table includes about 1 million clones, approximately 76% detected once. Material for sequencing was memory CD4+ T cells sorted from blood. Subset described: CD45RA-negative fraction. The TCR comes from a man younger than 35 in good health. This sequence joins TRBV28 and TRBJ1-1; tentative D call: TRBD1 (6 bases). CDR3 nucleotide sequence: TGTGCCAGCAGTTTAGAATTTGGGACATCGAACACTGAAGCTTTCTTT. The encoded protein is CASSLEFGTSNTEAFF.